One and the same sample provided the 31 T cell receptor beta chains below, sequenced in a study of T-cell memory formation after mild COVID-19. In TCRdb, the 5' RACE reads were re-called with MiXCR into one record per CDR3 protein. This table has fewer than 300,000 distinct CDR3 sequences, 15% to 20% appearing once. The sequenced sample consisted of PBMCs or a T cell subset sorted from them (not recorded which). The receptors shown here come from a man younger than 35 who had mild COVID-19 (a few samples of this study predate the infection). Cell type and time point are not known.

This clonotype was observed a few times. The gene calls are TRBV20-1 and TRBJ2-3; TRBD2 matches at 9 bases. J gave up 2 bases and V 5 bases, and 8 bases lay outside the gene matches. This CDR3 contains 15 residues. Looked up from germline, CDR1 is DFQATT and CDR2 is SNEGSKA (reference sequence). The CDR3 reads CSAVTERGATDTQYF. CDR3 DNA: TGCAGTGCTGTTACTGAGCGGGGGGCCACAGATACGCAGTATTTT.

V and J are TRBV20-1 and TRBJ2-3; the match to TRBD2 covers 12 bases. This CDR3 spans 15 amino acids. Per the germline V gene, CDR1 is DFQATT and CDR2 is SNEGSKA (reference sequence). V shed 4 bases and J 3 bases; nucleotides not matched to a gene: 5. CDR3: CSATPTSGGTDTQYF. The CDR3 nucleotides are TGCAGTGCTACCCCGACTAGCGGGGGAACAGATACGCAGTATTTT.

The chain has TRBV6-2 or TRBV6-3 and TRBJ2-1; D call uncertain. Germline lookup yields CDR1 MNHEY and CDR2 SVGEGT. V lost 6 bases to trimming and J lost 9 bases, with 12 bases between them. This CDR3 spans 12 amino acids. CDR3 loop: CASSRELSEQFF. The CDR3 bases are TGTGCCAGCAGCCGAGAACTGAGTGAGCAGTTCTTC.

Notes on this clonotype: A read error may account for a junction end that differs from germline. The chain recombines TRBV4-1 with TRBJ2-1; TRBD2 matches 11 bases. This CDR3 has 19 amino acids. In germline, CDR1 is MGHRA, CDR2 YSYEKL. Here the CDR3 DNA reads TGCGCCAGCAGCAAAGAACCCCTAGCGGGGGGAAGCTCCTACAATGAGCAGTTCTTC. Amino acid sequence: CASSKEPLAGGSSYNEQFF.

CDR3 in amino acids: CASSLGDFSTDTQYF. The CDR3 nucleotides read TGTGCCAGCAGCTTAGGGGACTTCAGCACAGATACGCAGTATTTT. This chain uses TRBV11-3 with TRBJ2-3, with a weak D call TRBD2 (6 bases). V was trimmed by 1 base and J by 0 bases, leaving 8 bases between them. CDR3 size: 15 residues. Germline loops: CDR1 SGHNT, CDR2 YENEEA.

This chain uses TRBV28 with TRBJ1-5, with TRBD1 identical over 10 bases. The CDR3 spans 13 residues. Germline CDR1 and CDR2: MDHEN and SYDVKM. Unmatched junction bases numbered 5, after V lost 6 bases and J lost 9 bases. The chain's CDR3 is CASRPRTGGPQHF. The CDR3 region has the DNA TGTGCCAGCAGACCCCGGACAGGGGGGCCCCAGCATTTT. Full variable domain (remainder filled in from reference TRBV28 and TRBJ1-5): DVKVTQSSRYLVKRTGEKVFLECVQDMDHENMFWYRQDPGLGLRLIYFSYDVKMKEKGDIPEGYSVSREKKERFSLILESASTNQTSMYLCASRPRTGGPQHFGDGTRLSIL.

The chain has TRBV5-1 and TRBJ2-1, with D perhaps being TRBD1 or TRBD2 (5 bases each). This CDR3 has 16 residues. Germline CDR1 and CDR2: SGHRS and YFSETQ. The ends were cut back, 2 bases at V and 3 bases at J, with 15 bases in the middle. Written as DNA, the CDR3 is TGCGCCAGCAGCTTTTCGGCCGGGGCAGGCTACAATGAGCAGTTCTTC. The encoded protein is CASSFSAGAGYNEQFF.

This clonotype was recorded a few times. The rearrangement uses TRBV12-3 or TRBV12-4 and TRBJ2-7, with TRBD2 matching 7 bases. V lost 5 bases to trimming and J lost 0 bases; unmatched junction nucleotides: 7. The CDR3 is made up of 15 amino acids. CDR3 sequence reads: CASSRDYPSSYEQYF. The CDR3 DNA reads as TGTGCCAGCAGTAGGGACTACCCGAGCTCCTACGAGCAGTACTTC.

This chain connects TRBV20-1 to TRBJ2-7; possible D gene TRBD1, 6 bases. Deletions cut 3 bases from V and 7 bases from J, with 19 bases between. The CDR3 is 14 residues long. Germline CDR1 DFQATT, CDR2 SNEGSKA (reference sequence). Written as DNA, the CDR3 is TGCAGTGCTAGCCCGGGACAAGGAATGGGAGAGCAGTACTTC. Translation gives CSASPGQGMGEQYF.

This chain uses TRBV6-2 or TRBV6-3 with TRBJ2-3, with D possibly matching TRBD2 (7 bases). CDR3 length: 16 amino acids. The V gene's germline CDR1 is MNHEY and CDR2 SVGEGT. Trimming shortened V by 2 bases and J by 9 bases, and 21 bases separated the two germline ends. CDR3 DNA sequence: TGTGCCAGCAGTTACGGGGCGGGGGCCCGTCAAGGAACGCAGTATTTT. It yields the protein CASSYGAGARQGTQYF.

The chain has TRBV10-3 and TRBJ1-2; 8 bases are a match to TRBD1. The CDR3 is made up of 15 amino acids. J gave up 4 bases and V 3 bases, and 7 bases lay outside the gene matches. Per germline, CDR1 ENHRY and CDR2 SYGVKD. The CDR3 reads CAISDVRQGSYGYTF. In DNA, the CDR3 is TGTGCCATCAGTGACGTTCGACAGGGGAGCTATGGCTACACCTTC.

The table lists this clonotype with many counts. The gene calls are TRBV7-9 and TRBJ2-1, with D uncertain. The CDR3 runs to 13 residues. Deletions cut 3 bases from V and 6 bases from J, with 9 bases between. The germline CDR1 and CDR2 sequences are SEHNR and FQNEAQ (reference sequence). CDR3 in amino acids: CASSFGGFNEQFF. Written as DNA, the CDR3 is TGTGCCAGCAGCTTCGGCGGCTTCAATGAGCAGTTCTTC.

A few counts support this clonotype. The V call is TRBV13, the J call TRBJ1-1; D possibly corresponds to TRBD1 (6 bases). CDR1 and CDR2 (germline): PRHDT, FYEKMQ (reference sequence). Trimming took off 5 bases at V and 1 base at J, with 11 bases between the two ends. The length of the CDR3 is 14 residues. Written as DNA, the CDR3 is TGTGCCAGCAGCCAGGGACACCGGAACACTGAAGCTTTCTTT. Protein sequence: CASSQGHRNTEAFF.

This chain joins TRBV2 and TRBJ2-5; a weak D match, TRBD1 (5 bases). The germline V and J ends were trimmed by 3 bases and 2 bases, with 7 bases remaining between them. Germline assignment: CDR1 SNHLY and CDR2 FYNNEI. CDR3 size: 13 residues. CDR3 DNA: TGTGCCAGCAGTGACCAGGGACAAGAGACCCAGTACTTC. Translating gives CASSDQGQETQYF.

The genes are TRBV20-1 and TRBJ2-1; D is ambiguous. The CDR3 consists of 15 residues. Germline-derived CDR1 and CDR2 are DFQATT and SNEGSKA (reference sequence). V was shortened by 3 bases and J by 0 bases, with 12 bases between the two germline ends. The CDR3 coding sequence is TGCAGTGCTAGGGAAGTGATGAGCTCCTACAATGAGCAGTTCTTC. The encoded protein is CSAREVMSSYNEQFF.

This clonotype came up many times. The V call is TRBV7-6, the J call TRBJ2-1; 11 nucleotides align to TRBD1. CDR1 and CDR2 (germline): SGHVS, FNYEAQ. This CDR3 has 16 residues. Losses at the gene ends were 2 bases for V and 7 bases for J; bases not matched to a gene: 7. CDR3 nucleotide sequence: TGTGCCAGCAGCTTATCCGGGACAGGGGGTCAGAATGAGCAGTTCTTC. Translating gives CASSLSGTGGQNEQFF.

This clonotype has a handful of counts. V is TRBV6-1 and J is TRBJ1-2, with 8 bases lining up with TRBD1. Germline CDR1 is MNHNS and CDR2 is SASEGT. Trimming cost V 6 bases and J 0 bases; bases outside gene matches: 6. The CDR3 runs 15 residues. The CDR3 spells CASSATGGANYGYTF. The CDR3 nucleotides read TGTGCCAGCAGCGCAACAGGGGGAGCTAACTATGGCTACACCTTC.

This clonotype has just a few counts. The V and J genes are TRBV7-9 and TRBJ1-6, with D unclear. Germline CDR1 and CDR2: SEHNR and FQNEAQ (reference sequence). Trimming took off 5 bases at V and 5 bases at J, with 10 bases between the two ends. This CDR3 spans 14 amino acids. The CDR3 loop reads CASSLGPNNSPLHF. CDR3 nucleotides: TGTGCCAGCAGCCTCGGACCAAATAATTCACCCCTCCACTTT. The whole variable domain, remainder taken from reference TRBV7-9 and TRBJ1-6, is DTGVSQNPRHKITKRGQNVTFRCDPISEHNRLYWYRQTLGQGPEFLTYFQNEAQLEKSRLLSDRFSAERPKGSFSTLEIQRTEQGDSAMYLCASSLGPNNSPLHFGNGTRLTVT.

This clonotype was seen only a few times. The CDR3 region is CASSLAVASLKAGELFF. As DNA, the CDR3 is TGTGCCAGCAGCTTAGCGGTAGCTAGTTTAAAAGCCGGGGAGCTGTTTTTT. The chain employs TRBV7-2 and TRBJ2-2; the D is unclear. Germline V lookup: CDR1 SGHTA, CDR2 FQGNSA. The CDR3 sequence is 17 residues long. V was shortened by 0 bases and J by 6 bases, with 17 bases between the two germline ends.

The V and J genes are TRBV4-1 and TRBJ1-1; D ambiguous. The length of the CDR3 is 16 residues. Trimming pared 0 bases from V and 1 base from J, leaving 12 bases between. Germline assignment: CDR1 MGHRA and CDR2 YSYEKL. This CDR3 is CASSQDPSTTNTEAFF. For the CDR3, the DNA is TGCGCCAGCAGCCAAGATCCTTCGACAACGAACACTGAAGCTTTCTTT.

The chain has TRBV6-6 and TRBJ2-7, with a weak D call TRBD1 (5 bases). Trimming took 2 bases from V and 5 from J, leaving 13 bases between them. CDR3 length equals 14 residues. Germline V gives CDR1 MNHNY, CDR2 SVGAGI (reference sequence). The CDR3, as DNA: TGTGCCAGCAGTTACAACTCCAGGGTCCACGAGCAGTACGTC. Amino acid sequence: CASSYNSRVHEQYV.

This clonotype was counted many times. This chain uses TRBV20-1 with TRBJ2-3; D is unresolved. The CDR3 consists of 13 residues. In germline, CDR1 is DFQATT, CDR2 SNEGSKA (reference sequence). DNA for the CDR3: TGCAGGGCAAGAAGAAGGGGCACAGATACGCAGTATTTT. Translated: CRARRRGTDTQYF.

This chain uses TRBV9 with TRBJ2-2, with a possible D match to TRBD2 (5 bases). Trimming cost V 2 bases and J 6 bases, with 11 bases left between them. CDR1 and CDR2 (germline): SGDLS, YYNGEE. The CDR3 extends over 14 amino acids. The CDR3 bases are TGTGCCAGCAGCGTCGGGGAAATTGCCGGGGAGCTGTTTTTT. It codes for CASSVGEIAGELFF.

The V call is TRBV7-2, the J call TRBJ2-6; tentatively, D is TRBD1 (6 bases). This CDR3 has 16 amino acids. Trimming stripped 5 bases from V and 2 bases from J, with 13 bases between. Germline V gene sequence: CDR1 SGHTA, CDR2 FQGNSA. The chain's CDR3 is CASSARRGTGANVLTF. The CDR3 nucleotides read TGTGCCAGCAGCGCGCGAAGGGGGACTGGGGCCAACGTCCTGACTTTC.

V is TRBV5-1 and J is TRBJ1-2; D is ambiguous. The ends were cut back, 0 bases at V and 8 bases at J, with 17 bases in the middle. The germline V gene has CDR1 SGHRS and CDR2 YFSETQ. This CDR3 is built from 15 residues. CDR3 amino acids: CASSLALTHFGGYTF. CDR3 DNA: TGCGCCAGCAGCTTGGCCCTGACCCATTTCGGGGGCTACACCTTC.

This chain links TRBV15 with TRBJ2-4; a weak D match, TRBD2 (5 bases). The CDR3 totals 14 residues. The V gene lost 5 bases and the J gene lost 10 bases, with 18 bases spanning the gap. Germline CDR1 and CDR2: LNHNV and YYDKDF (reference sequence). CDR3 in DNA: TGTGCCACCAGCGAAGGGTCGGGATTTAATATTCAGTACTTC. Its protein is CATSEGSGFNIQYF. The complete variable domain, with remaining parts taken from reference TRBV15 and TRBJ2-4, reads DAMVIQNPRYQVTQFGKPVTLSCSQTLNHNVMYWYQQKSSQAPKLLFHYYDKDFNNEADTPDNFQSRRPNTSFCFLDIRSPGLGDTAMYLCATSEGSGFNIQYFGAGTRLSVL.

This clonotype came up a few times. This chain links TRBV4-3 with TRBJ2-5; unclear D gene. Germline V gene lookup returns CDR1 LGHNA and CDR2 YSLEER. The CDR3 spans 15 residues. Between the trimmed V and J ends, which lost 0 bases and 4 bases, there was a span of 12 bases. The CDR3 sequence: CASSQEKGWGETQYF. CDR3 in DNA: TGCGCCAGCAGCCAAGAGAAGGGCTGGGGAGAGACCCAGTACTTC.

This chain uses TRBV12-3 or TRBV12-4 with TRBJ2-2; 10 bases match TRBD1. This CDR3 comprises 15 residues. Trimming at V came to 5 bases and at J to 3 bases, leaving 3 bases not matched to a gene. The CDR3, as DNA: TGTGCCAGCAGTCCCGGGACAGGGGACACCGGGGAGCTGTTTTTT. Amino acids: CASSPGTGDTGELFF.

This clonotype occurred a few times. The chain employs TRBV9 and TRBJ1-2, with D possibly being TRBD1 (5 bases). The CDR3 has 16 amino acids. V lost 3 bases to trimming and J lost 6 bases, with 21 bases between them. Germline loops: CDR1 SGDLS, CDR2 YYNGEE. The CDR3 coding sequence is TGTGCCAGCAGCGCAAGTCTAAACAGGAGGCGGGATGGCTACACCTTC. Protein product: CASSASLNRRRDGYTF.

This clonotype was counted only a few times. This chain joins TRBV20-1 and TRBJ1-6; D not resolved. Trimming removed 1 base from V and 1 base from J, with 5 bases in between. CDR1 and CDR2 (germline): DFQATT, SNEGSKA (reference sequence). This CDR3 region has 14 residues. In nucleotides, the CDR3 is TGCAGTGCTAGAGGACGGTCCTATAATTCACCCCTCCACTTT. Translation: CSARGRSYNSPLHF.

This clonotype was seen repeatedly, ten times or more. The chain uses TRBV9 and TRBJ2-1; possibly TRBD1 or TRBD2 for D (5 bases each). The CDR3 extends over 18 amino acids. Trimming shortened V by 4 bases and J by 1 base, and 21 bases separated the two germline ends. Germline-derived CDR1 and CDR2 are SGDLS and YYNGEE. CDR3 coding DNA: TGTGCCAGCAGCTCCGCCGGGGCAAACCCCCTTTCCTACAATGAGCAGTTCTTC. Protein: CASSSAGANPLSYNEQFF.